One and the same sample provided the 6 T cell receptor beta chains below, sequenced in a study of cytomegalovirus exposure and HLA in healthy donors. Clones were sequenced by immunoSEQ multiplex PCR, and TCRdb holds only the in-frame ones, with some missing. The profile shows around 56,000 clones, 85% to 90% of them singletons. The sample was PBMCs. These receptors were obtained from a woman aged 18-29 years in good health and CMV-seronegative.

The chain recombines TRBV6-1 with TRBJ2-7; 8 bases align to TRBD2. CDR1 and CDR2 (germline): MNHNS, SASEGT. This CDR3 has 13 amino acids. The V segment lost 8 bases and the J segment 1 base; nucleotides outside the gene matches: 4. CDR3 loop: CASGREASYEQYF. The CDR3 bases are TGTGCCAGCGGGCGGGAGGCGTCCTACGAGCAGTACTTC.

In this sample, this clone turned up once. This rearrangement joins TRBV4-3 to TRBJ1-2; the match to TRBD1 covers 9 bases. V shed 0 bases, J shed 8 bases, and the junction held 7 bases outside the gene matches. The length of the CDR3 is 15 residues. The V gene's germline CDR1 is LGHNA and CDR2 YSLEER. The CDR3 loop is CASSQDQGQGAGYTF. CDR3 DNA sequence: TGCGCCAGCAGCCAAGATCAGGGACAGGGAGCGGGCTACACCTTC.

The V call is TRBV18, the J call TRBJ2-2; a weak D match, TRBD1 (5 bases). Germline V gene lookup returns CDR1 KGHSH and CDR2 LQKENI. This CDR3 region has 15 residues. Trimming took 3 bases from V and 2 from J, leaving 10 bases between them. CDR3 nucleotide sequence: TGTGCCAGCTCACCTCAGACAGATAACACCGGGGAGCTGTTTTTT. Amino acids: CASSPQTDNTGELFF.

This chain links TRBV7-6 with TRBJ2-5; tentatively, D is TRBD2 (6 bases). Looked up from germline, CDR1 is SGHVS and CDR2 is FNYEAQ. This CDR3 comprises 13 residues. Between the trimmed V and J ends, which lost 5 bases and 5 bases, there was a span of 12 bases. This chain's CDR3 is CASSPSGWETQYF. The CDR3 DNA follows: TGTGCCAGCAGCCCGAGCGGGTGGGAGACCCAGTACTTC.

The chain carries TRBV27 and TRBJ2-7; 7 bases agree with TRBD1. CDR1 is MNHEY and CDR2 is SMNVEV in the germline V gene (reference sequence). This CDR3 contains 15 residues. With 3 bases clipped from V and 3 bases from J, the junction kept 8 bases outside the gene matches. The CDR3 DNA reads as TGTGCCAGCAGTTTGACCCCGACAGGGTTCTACGAGCAGTACTTC. It encodes CASSLTPTGFYEQYF.

The chain uses TRBV6-5 and TRBJ2-5; 8 bases match TRBD2. This CDR3 spans 14 amino acids. CDR1 is MNHEY, CDR2 SVGAGI, per germline. V gave up 6 bases and J gave up 5 bases; unmatched junction bases: 8. DNA for the CDR3: TGTGCCAGCAGATCGCGGGAGCGGGGGGAGACCCAGTACTTC. As protein: CASRSRERGETQYF.